The 17 T cell receptor beta chains given below trace back to one sample, sequenced in a study of cytomegalovirus exposure and HLA in healthy donors. Use of 60 Vbeta and 13 Jbeta primers characterized the PCR. TCRdb keeps only in-frame clones here, not all; method: immunoSEQ multiplex PCR. Of 150,000 to 200,000 clones in the sample, roughly 77% are singletons; the top ten hold 4.9%. The material sequenced was PBMCs. Receptor source: a male donor in good health and CMV-seronegative.

The rearrangement joins TRBV6-6 to TRBJ2-3; a possible D gene is TRBD1 (6 bases). V lost 0 bases, J lost 6 bases, and 7 bases lay in between. Germline V gene data show CDR1 as MNHNY and CDR2 as SVGAGI (reference sequence). There are 13 residues in the CDR3. CDR3 region: CASSYSQGDTQYF. The CDR3 bases are TGTGCCAGCAGTTACTCACAGGGCGATACGCAGTATTTT.

The V gene is TRBV9, the J gene TRBJ2-1; 10 bases fit TRBD2. Trimming removed 4 bases from V and 2 bases from J; junction bases left unmatched: 3. The CDR3 sequence is 15 residues long. Germline CDR1 SGDLS, CDR2 YYNGEE. In nucleotides, the CDR3 is TGTGCCAGCAGCAACCTAGCGGGGGCCTACAATGAGCAGTTCTTC. It encodes CASSNLAGAYNEQFF. Variable domain in full (rest from reference TRBV9 and TRBJ2-1): DSGVTQTPKHLITATGQRVTLRCSPRSGDLSVYWYQQSLDQGLQFLIQYYNGEERAKGNILERFSAQQFPDLHSELNLSSLELGDSALYFCASSNLAGAYNEQFFGPGTRLTVL.

This clone was detected only once. V is TRBV14 and J is TRBJ2-5; TRBD2 might be the D (5 bases). Germline values: CDR1 SGHDN, CDR2 FVKESK. This CDR3 is built from 15 residues. V dropped 6 bases and J dropped 5 bases, with 19 bases sitting between them. The CDR3 is CASSPNIGEKETQYF. The CDR3 DNA sequence: TGTGCCAGCAGTCCAAATATCGGGGAGAAGGAGACCCAGTACTTC.

The gene calls are TRBV6-5 and TRBJ1-1; 8 bases fit TRBD1. Germline CDR1 reads MNHEY; CDR2 reads SVGAGI. After removal of 7 bases from V and 0 bases from J, the junction contained 4 bases not matched to a gene. The CDR3 sequence is 14 residues long. CDR3 DNA sequence: TGTGCCAGCAACGAGGACAGGGTGAACACTGAAGCTTTCTTT. This sequence encodes CASNEDRVNTEAFF.

V is TRBV7-2 and J is TRBJ2-1, with TRBD2 as a possible D gene (6 bases). Germline V lookup: CDR1 SGHTA, CDR2 FQGNSA. The CDR3 contains 15 residues. V lost 3 bases to trimming and J lost 4 bases, with 13 bases between them. The CDR3 nucleotides read TGTGCCAGCAGCTTGACTAGTTCCCCTTACAATGAGCAGTTCTTC. As protein: CASSLTSSPYNEQFF.

The V and J genes are TRBV5-1 and TRBJ2-5; perhaps TRBD1 as D (6 bases). Between the trimmed V and J ends, which lost 1 base and 0 bases, there was a span of 7 bases. CDR1 and CDR2 from the germline V gene are SGHRS and YFSETQ. The length of the CDR3 is 14 residues. CDR3 sequence (DNA): TGCGCCAGCAGCTTGAGGACAGACCAAGAGACCCAGTACTTC. Amino acids: CASSLRTDQETQYF.

This chain joins TRBV6-5 and TRBJ1-3; a weak D match, TRBD1 (5 bases). Germline loops: CDR1 MNHEY, CDR2 SVGAGI. The CDR3 contains 14 residues. The germline V and J ends were trimmed by 2 bases and 3 bases, with 8 bases remaining between them. The CDR3 DNA reads TGTGCCAGCAGTTACGGGCAGGGTGGAAACACCATATATTTT. Amino acid sequence: CASSYGQGGNTIYF.

The chain recombines TRBV6-6 with TRBJ1-3, with D uncertain. V dropped 0 bases and J dropped 4 bases, with 7 bases sitting between them. Germline CDR1 MNHNY, CDR2 SVGAGI (reference sequence). The CDR3 loop spans 14 amino acids. CDR3 bases: TGTGCCAGCAGTTACTCCGAGGCCGGAAACACCATATATTTT. Protein product: CASSYSEAGNTIYF.

The chain has TRBV5-6 and TRBJ2-7, with unresolved D. Trimming cost V 1 base and J 3 bases, with 11 bases left between them. The CDR3 extends over 14 amino acids. Per germline, CDR1 SGHDT and CDR2 YYEEEE. CDR3 in DNA: TGTGCCAGCAGCTTGTGGCTGGTTGGCTACGAGCAGTACTTC. This gives the protein CASSLWLVGYEQYF.

This rearrangement joins TRBV2 to TRBJ2-2; 10 nucleotides align to TRBD1. Germline V gene sequence: CDR1 SNHLY, CDR2 FYNNEI. This CDR3 is built from 14 residues. V gave up 8 bases and J gave up 5 bases; unmatched junction bases: 5. The CDR3 reads CASQGQGVTGELFF. CDR3 nucleotides: TGTGCCAGCCAAGGACAGGGGGTGACCGGGGAGCTGTTTTTT.

This clone was observed a few times. The V call is TRBV7-3, the J call TRBJ2-1; D not resolved. The germline CDR1 and CDR2 sequences are SGHTA and FQGTGA. CDR3 length equals 15 residues. Trimming pared 0 bases from V and 8 bases from J, leaving 14 bases between. In DNA, the CDR3 is TGTGCCAGCAGCTTAACGAGTATGGGCTTCGATGAGCAGTTCTTC. Its protein product is CASSLTSMGFDEQFF.

This clone was detected once. The genes are TRBV7-3 and TRBJ2-7; 14 bases are shared with TRBD2. This CDR3 region has 15 residues. CDR1 and CDR2 (germline): SGHTA, FQGTGA. V trimming: 5 bases; J trimming: 3 bases; junction bases outside the gene matches: 3. The CDR3 nucleotides are TGTGCCAGCAGCCCGACTAGCGGGGGGGGCTACGAGCAGTACTTC. This codes for CASSPTSGGGYEQYF.

The V and J genes are TRBV2 and TRBJ2-1; D possibly corresponds to TRBD1 (5 bases). V lost 8 bases and J lost 12, with 14 bases in between. The CDR3 runs to 11 residues. Germline assignment: CDR1 SNHLY and CDR2 FYNNEI. The CDR3 DNA is TGTGCCAGCTCAGGGTGGGCAGGGCAGTTCTTC. Translating gives CASSGWAGQFF.

This sequence joins TRBV18 and TRBJ1-4; D possibly corresponds to TRBD1 (6 bases). The CDR3 length is 13 residues. CDR1 is KGHSH and CDR2 is LQKENI in the germline V gene. With 6 bases removed from V and 7 bases from J, the gap between germline ends came to 12 bases. The chain's CDR3 is CASSPGQLEKLFF. CDR3 coding DNA: TGTGCCAGCTCGCCCGGACAGCTTGAAAAACTGTTTTTT. The full variable domain, its missing parts supplied by reference TRBV18 and TRBJ1-4, is NAGVMQNPRHLVRRRGQEARLRCSPMKGHSHVYWYRQLPEEGLKFMVYLQKENIIDESGMPKERFSAEFPKEGPSILRIQQVVRGDSAAYFCASSPGQLEKLFFGSGTQLSVL.

This clone was detected a few times. The rearrangement uses TRBV7-2 and TRBJ1-1; TRBD1 agrees at 9 bases. The CDR3 has 16 residues. V gave up 5 bases and J gave up 4 bases; unmatched junction bases: 11. Germline V gene sequence: CDR1 SGHTA, CDR2 FQGNSA. CDR3 region: CASSTGGGYLSTEAFF. CDR3 bases: TGTGCCAGCAGCACAGGGGGCGGATACTTGAGCACTGAAGCTTTCTTT.

The chain combines TRBV25-1 with TRBJ1-4, with TRBD1 matching over 9 bases. Germline loops: CDR1 MGHDK, CDR2 SYGVNS. V gave up 4 bases and J gave up 7 bases; unmatched junction bases: 7. CDR3 size: 15 residues. CDR3 in DNA: TGTGCCAGCAGTGGATTGGACAGGGGCGGTGAAAAACTGTTTTTT. It encodes CASSGLDRGGEKLFF.

The chain joins TRBV27 to TRBJ2-7, with 8 bases identical to TRBD2. Unmatched junction bases numbered 1, after V lost 0 bases and J lost 0 bases. This CDR3 region has 15 residues. From germline, CDR1 is MNHEY and CDR2 SMNVEV (reference sequence). CDR3 nucleotide sequence: TGTGCCAGCAGTTTATCGACTAGCGTCTCCTACGAGCAGTACTTC. This gives the protein CASSLSTSVSYEQYF.